Below are 5 T cell receptor beta chains sequenced from a single sample in a study of neurological immune-mediated disorders. TCRdb analysed the 5' RACE reads with MiXCR anew, one entry per CDR3 protein. Among fewer than 35,000 distinct CDR3 sequences listed, about 13% were seen once. Time point indicated: longitudinal time-point 2. The source material was PBMCs. The receptors were sampled from a woman aged 40-49 years in good health.

This chain joins TRBV30 and TRBJ2-7, with D perhaps matching TRBD2 (5 bases). Trimming took off 4 bases at V and 5 bases at J, with 15 bases between the two ends. Germline loops: CDR1 GTSNPN, CDR2 SVGIG (reference sequence). This CDR3 has 13 residues. DNA of the CDR3: TGTGCCTGGACCATAGGGCTAGCCCACGAGCAGTACTTC. Translating it yields CAWTIGLAHEQYF.

This clonotype was observed many times. The chain couples TRBV5-1 to TRBJ2-2; the D call may be TRBD1 or TRBD2 (5 bases each). This CDR3 comprises 16 residues. Trimming cost V 5 bases and J 1 base, with 15 bases left between them. CDR1 SGHRS and CDR2 YFSETQ come from the germline V gene. The CDR3 nucleotides read TGCGCCAGCAGGGCCCCGGGGCAGCTGAACACCGGGGAGCTGTTTTTT. Encoded protein: CASRAPGQLNTGELFF.

This clonotype was seen at least ten times. The V gene is TRBV7-2, the J gene TRBJ1-6; no clear D. V was pared by 2 bases and J by 7 bases, with 3 bases between. The CDR3 is made up of 12 amino acids. From germline, CDR1 is SGHTA and CDR2 FQGNSA. The CDR3 sequence: CASSLQNSPLHF. The DNA for the CDR3 is TGTGCCAGCAGCTTACAGAATTCACCCCTCCACTTT.

This clonotype has a count of ten or more. V usage is TRBV10-3 and J usage is TRBJ2-1, with 12 bases matching TRBD2. The CDR3 consists of 15 residues. Germline-derived CDR1 and CDR2 are ENHRY and SYGVKD. V shed 2 bases, J shed 10 bases, and the junction held 6 bases outside the gene matches. CDR3 residues: CAISEVTSGGSEQFF. The CDR3 DNA is TGTGCCATCAGTGAGGTGACTAGCGGGGGTTCGGAGCAGTTCTTC.

This clonotype occurred many times. V gene TRBV7-2 combines with J gene TRBJ1-1; D is unresolved. The CDR3 consists of 15 residues. The germline CDR1 and CDR2 sequences are SGHTA and FQGNSA. Deletions cut 3 bases from V and 3 bases from J, with 14 bases between. The CDR3 DNA sequence: TGTGCCAGCAGCTTTTTAGTCGCTGGGGACACTGAAGCTTTCTTT. Its translation: CASSFLVAGDTEAFF. Complete variable domain (other parts from reference TRBV7-2 and TRBJ1-1): GAGVSQSPSNKVTEKGKDVELRCDPISGHTALYWYRQSLGQGLEFLIYFQGNSAPDKSGLPSDRFSAERTGGSVSTLTIQRTQQEDSAVYLCASSFLVAGDTEAFFGQGTRLTVV.